The rows below give T cell receptor beta chains drawn from one sample of a study of blood T cell repertoires in COVID-19. Data came from immunoSEQ multiplex PCR; TCRdb stores just in-frame clones and leaves some out. The sample contains some 220,000 clones, around three quarters of which appear only once. The sequenced material came from peripheral blood. These receptors came from an older woman with acute or convalescent COVID-19. CDR3s leave out the opening cysteine and the closing phenylalanine or tryptophan. The D gene is left open where the match is weak.

>TRBJ2-6|TRBV4-1|-
ASSQAPRGWGLSGANVLT
>TRBJ2-1|TRBV5-4|-
ASSLSSYNEQF
>TRBJ1-3|TRBV9|-
ASSVDPLVGGRERNTIY
>TRBJ1-1|TRBV6-1|-
ASSDPDRLEAF
>TRBJ2-1|TRBV5-1|-
ASSVGQSPYNEQF
>TRBJ1-1|TRBV7-6|TRBD1
ASSTGTVRNTEAF
>TRBJ2-6|TRBV7-9|-
ASSFLRDWGGANVLT
>TRBJ2-3|TRBV18|TRBD1
ASSQGQTTDTQY
>TRBJ2-1|TRBV9|-
ARQGKASYNEQF
>TRBJ2-5|TRBV19|TRBD2
ASQGTSGGNGETQY
>TRBJ1-1|TRBV11-2|-
ASSLTGLNTEAF
>TRBJ1-4|TRBV6-5|-
ASSYSTRGGEKLF
>TRBJ2-1|TRBV30|-
AGYSHGGDEQF
>TRBJ2-5|TRBV2|TRBD2
ASSELAGGAKTQY
>TRBJ2-1|TRBV10-3|-
AISGTLVGVSDEQF
>TRBJ1-1|TRBV5-1|-
ASSTGQRETEAF
>TRBJ1-2|TRBV15|-
ATSQDRPYGYT
>TRBJ2-5|TRBV14|TRBD1
ASSPYGDRGETQY
>TRBJ2-3|TRBV10-3|TRBD2
AISEPAGGTDTQY
>TRBJ2-3|TRBV27|TRBD1
ASRRGLADTQY
>TRBJ1-3|TRBV5-5|-
ASVQGSGNTIY
>TRBJ1-1|TRBV5-1|TRBD1
ASSQTGDTEAF
>TRBJ1-3|TRBV10-3|-
AISDKRNTIY
>TRBJ2-1|TRBV6-2/TRBV6-3|-
ASSYGAGRRSNEQF
>TRBJ2-6|TRBV7-2|-
ASSIGGPVSGANVLT
>TRBJ2-4|TRBV19|TRBD2
ASSIPGGDDIQY
>TRBJ2-3|TRBV29-1|-
SVEWGLHTDTQY
>TRBJ2-6|TRBV28|-
ASGETALTGANVLT
>TRBJ2-5|TRBV6-1|-
ASSEVSWGEEGTQETQY
>TRBJ2-3|TRBV24-1|TRBD1
ATSDTGGSTDTQY
>TRBJ2-7|TRBV19|-
ASAQDPTYEQY
>TRBJ2-6|TRBV6-2/TRBV6-3|TRBD1
ASSSGTGVSGANVLT
>TRBJ2-3|TRBV3-1/TRBV3-2|-
ASSRSNTQY
>TRBJ1-2|TRBV2|TRBD1
ASSGEVDREPGYT
>TRBJ1-1|TRBV19|-
ASSISSLTEAF
>TRBJ1-1|TRBV11-2|-
ASSYANAGGKGNTEAF
>TRBJ2-1|TRBV7-2|TRBD2
ASSLGGLADNEQF
>TRBJ2-7|TRBV27|TRBD1
ASSFGQGGYEQY
>TRBJ2-3|TRBV2|TRBD2
ASRTSGSFTDTQY
>TRBJ2-5|TRBV5-6|-
ASSLGVADQETQY
>TRBJ1-4|TRBV28|-
ASMRMKEKLF
>TRBJ2-2|TRBV24-1|TRBD1
ATSDLRQGTGELF
>TRBJ1-2|TRBV10-1|TRBD1
ASSESRTGFGYT